The 20 T cell receptor beta chains listed next were all sequenced from one sample in a study of blood T cell repertoires in COVID-19. Some clones are missing from TCRdb's copy, which holds only in-frame ones; the method was immunoSEQ multiplex PCR. In the table there are approximately 170,000 clones, roughly 80% of which are singletons. Material for sequencing was PBMCs or T cells enriched from blood (not recorded which). The receptors come from a woman aged 25 to 39 who had recovered from COVID-19.

The chain joins TRBV24-1 to TRBJ1-2; 7 bases align to TRBD1. Germline assignment: CDR1 KGHDR and CDR2 SFDVKD. The V segment lost 7 bases and the J segment 5 bases; nucleotides outside the gene matches: 9. This CDR3 spans 14 amino acids. Here the CDR3 reads CATSPGTAFYGYTF. CDR3 coding DNA: TGTGCCACCAGCCCCGGGACAGCTTTTTATGGCTACACCTTC.

The V gene is TRBV7-2, the J gene TRBJ2-2; 11 nucleotides match TRBD1. J lost 6 bases, V lost 4 bases, and 7 bases had no gene match. The CDR3 runs 16 residues. Germline-derived CDR1 and CDR2 are SGHTA and FQGNSA. The CDR3 region has the DNA TGTGCCAGCAGCTATTTAGGACAGGGGGCGGCCGGGGAGCTGTTTTTT. This codes for CASSYLGQGAAGELFF.

The chain links TRBV19 to TRBJ1-5; D might be TRBD1 (6 bases). V dropped 5 bases and J dropped 4 bases, with 12 bases sitting between them. Germline CDR1 reads LNHDA; CDR2 reads SQIVND (reference sequence). The CDR3 runs 14 residues. CDR3 nucleotides: TGTGCCAGTAGTGCCCACGACAGGAATCAGCCCCAGCATTTT. Protein product: CASSAHDRNQPQHF.

V usage is TRBV5-4 and J usage is TRBJ2-5, with 7 nucleotides matching TRBD2. The ends lost 6 bases at V and 9 bases at J; junction bases unmatched: 14. This CDR3 comprises 14 residues. CDR1 is SGHNT and CDR2 is YYREEE in the germline V gene (reference sequence). This CDR3 is CASMDSSGAVAQYF. The CDR3 DNA reads as TGTGCCAGCATGGACTCCAGCGGGGCAGTGGCCCAGTACTTC.

This chain uses TRBV28 with TRBJ2-5, with D maybe TRBD2 (6 bases). Germline CDR1 MDHEN, CDR2 SYDVKM. V gave up 11 bases and J gave up 5 bases, with 15 bases separating them. The CDR3 covers 12 residues. CDR3 amino acids: CAYGTRGETQYF. CDR3 DNA: TGTGCCTACGGGACTCGGGGGGAGACCCAGTACTTC. Filled out from reference TRBV28 and TRBJ2-5, the complete variable domain reads DVKVTQSSRYLVKRTGEKVFLECVQDMDHENMFWYRQDPGLGLRLIYFSYDVKMKEKGDIPEGYSVSREKKERFSLILESASTNQTSMYLCAYGTRGETQYFGPGTRLLVL.

This clone appeared a single time. The chain is built from TRBV28 and TRBJ1-2; D unclear. The V end was cut by 5 bases, the J end by 8 bases, with 18 bases between. Germline CDR1 is MDHEN and CDR2 is SYDVKM. This CDR3 spans 14 amino acids. In DNA, the CDR3 is TGTGCCAGCAGTACTACAACCGGATTCGGAGGCTACACCTTC. Its translation: CASSTTTGFGGYTF.

The chain joins TRBV11-2 to TRBJ2-5, with a tentative D call TRBD2 (6 bases). Germline V gene data show CDR1 as SGHAT and CDR2 as FQNNGV. The CDR3 length is 16 residues. Trimming took off 1 base at V and 4 bases at J, with 16 bases between the two ends. CDR3 sequence reads: CASSLGVGSQGETQYF. In nucleotides, the CDR3 is TGTGCCAGCAGCTTAGGGGTCGGGAGTCAGGGAGAGACCCAGTACTTC.

The J gene is TRBJ2-7, the V gene TRBV18, with 7 bases matching TRBD2. Looked up from germline, CDR1 is KGHSH and CDR2 is LQKENI. V was pared by 1 base and J by 2 bases, with 5 bases of the junction left unmatched. The CDR3 has 15 residues. CDR3 residues: CASSPRASGTYEQYF. CDR3 DNA: TGTGCCAGCTCACCACGCGCTAGCGGCACCTACGAGCAGTACTTC.

The CDR3 here is CASSIKRQATEAFF. DNA for the CDR3: TGTGCCAGCAGCATAAAGCGACAGGCGACTGAAGCTTTCTTT. The chain links TRBV21-1 to TRBJ1-1; the table's D call of TRBD1 was not tested on the DNA. TRBV21-1 is termed a pseudogene. This CDR3 spans 14 amino acids.

The chain has TRBV28 and TRBJ2-4; the D gene is possibly TRBD2 (5 bases). The V end was cut by 5 bases, the J end by 1 base, with 18 bases between. CDR1 is MDHEN, CDR2 SYDVKM, per germline. CDR3 size: 17 residues. Written as DNA, the CDR3 is TGTGCCAGCAGTACCAATGAGGGCGACACGGCCAAAAACATTCAGTACTTC. This codes for CASSTNEGDTAKNIQYF.

The chain recombines TRBV19 with TRBJ2-7; 8 bases agree with TRBD1. The CDR3 loop spans 14 amino acids. Trimming removed 8 bases from V and 1 base from J; junction bases left unmatched: 7. CDR1 is LNHDA, CDR2 SQIVND, per germline (reference sequence). CDR3 bases: TGTGCCAGTCAGAGGACAGGGCCATCCTACGAGCAGTACTTC. Residues: CASQRTGPSYEQYF. The full variable domain, completed using reference TRBV19 and TRBJ2-7, is DGGITQSPKYLFRKEGQNVTLSCEQNLNHDAMYWYRQDPGQGLRLIYYSQIVNDFQKGDIAEGYSVSREKKESFPLTVTSAQKNPTAFYLCASQRTGPSYEQYFGPGTRLTVT.

V and J are TRBV9 and TRBJ2-5; D is possibly TRBD1 (6 bases). The CDR3 spans 15 residues. V was pared by 0 bases and J by 3 bases, with 12 bases between. Germline CDR1 reads SGDLS; CDR2 reads YYNGEE. DNA for the CDR3: TGTGCCAGCAGCGTAGGCCACGAGGGGGAAGAGACCCAGTACTTC. It codes for CASSVGHEGEETQYF.

This chain uses TRBV15 with TRBJ2-4, with 10 bases fitting TRBD1. J was trimmed by 8 bases and V by 7 bases; bases with no gene match: 8. The CDR3 has 14 amino acids. Germline CDR1 is LNHNV and CDR2 is YYDKDF (reference sequence). The CDR3 loop reads CATTRDRGLDIQYF. The CDR3, as DNA: TGTGCCACCACCCGGGACAGGGGATTGGACATTCAGTACTTC.

This clone was counted a single time. The chain employs TRBV11-2 and TRBJ2-3, with D hard to call. Trimming removed 3 bases at V and 4 bases at J, with 11 bases between. Germline CDR1 reads SGHAT; CDR2 reads FQNNGV. The CDR3 runs 14 residues. CDR3 bases: TGTGCCAGCAGCTTCACGAGCACCGCAGATACGCAGTATTTT. This codes for CASSFTSTADTQYF.

The V call is TRBV12-3 or TRBV12-4, the J call TRBJ2-7, with D possibly matching TRBD1 (5 bases). Between the trimmed V and J ends, which lost 6 bases and 6 bases, there was a span of 12 bases. The CDR3 length is 12 residues. The CDR3 DNA sequence: TGTGCCAGCAGCTCAGGGTTCGGCGAGCAGTACTTC. This codes for CASSSGFGEQYF.

The rearrangement links TRBV15 to TRBJ2-3; TRBD2 matches 9 bases. The V and J ends lost 0 bases and 3 bases, in that order; junction bases with no gene match: 4. Germline V gene data show CDR1 as LNHNV and CDR2 as YYDKDF (reference sequence). This CDR3 region has 16 residues. This CDR3 reads CATSRDGRGGTDTQYF. CDR3 nucleotides: TGTGCCACCAGCAGAGATGGGCGGGGGGGGACAGATACGCAGTATTTT.

V and J are TRBV5-4 and TRBJ1-3; possible D gene TRBD1, 6 bases. The CDR3 length is 16 residues. Germline-derived CDR1 and CDR2 are SGHNT and YYREEE (reference sequence). Trimming removed 4 bases from V and 0 bases from J, with 14 bases in between. The CDR3 coding sequence is TGTGCCAGCAGCCTAAGGGGGGGCGTCTCTGGAAACACCATATATTTT. Amino acid sequence: CASSLRGGVSGNTIYF.

J is TRBJ1-1 and V is TRBV18; D is unresolved. Trimming shortened V by 4 bases and J by 5 bases, and 8 bases separated the two germline ends. This CDR3 is 12 amino acids long. Germline lookup yields CDR1 KGHSH and CDR2 LQKENI. As DNA, the CDR3 is TGTGCCAGCTCACTCCTCGGGACTGAAGCTTTCTTT. Protein product: CASSLLGTEAFF.

The chain joins TRBV24-1 to TRBJ2-1; 10 bases line up with TRBD2. This CDR3 has 16 residues. With V trimmed by 5 bases and J by 2 bases, 5 bases remained unmatched. Germline values: CDR1 KGHDR, CDR2 SFDVKD. In DNA form, the CDR3 reads TGTGCCACCAGTGGGCGGACTAGCGGCCCCTACAATGAGCAGTTCTTC. This codes for CATSGRTSGPYNEQFF.

The chain recombines TRBV30 with TRBJ1-2; D gene uncertain. V lost 0 bases and J lost 4, with 9 bases in between. This CDR3 spans 13 amino acids. CDR1 and CDR2 from the germline V gene are GTSNPN and SVGIG (reference sequence). CDR3 protein: CAWSVKTSYGYTF. In DNA, the CDR3 is TGTGCCTGGAGTGTGAAAACAAGCTATGGCTACACCTTC.